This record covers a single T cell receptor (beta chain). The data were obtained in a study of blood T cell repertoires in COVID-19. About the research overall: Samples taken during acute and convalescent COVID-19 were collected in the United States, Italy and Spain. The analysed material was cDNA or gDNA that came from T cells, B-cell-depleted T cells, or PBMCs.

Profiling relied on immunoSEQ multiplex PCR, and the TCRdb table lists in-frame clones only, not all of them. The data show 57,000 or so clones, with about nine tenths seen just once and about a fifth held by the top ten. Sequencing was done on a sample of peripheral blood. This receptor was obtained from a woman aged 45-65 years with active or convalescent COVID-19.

The CDR3 DNA reads TGTGCCAGCAGCGTAGGGGTGATGGAAGGGGGCCAAGAGACCCAGTACTTC. Translated: CASSVGVMEGGQETQYF. This rearrangement joins TRBV9 to TRBJ2-5; tentatively, D is TRBD1 (6 bases). Looked up from germline, CDR1 is SGDLS and CDR2 is YYNGEE. There are 17 residues in the CDR3. The V end lost 0 bases, the J end lost 1 base, and 16 bases lay between the germline ends.